This entry concerns a single T cell receptor (beta chain). Original methodology: Cell counts per sample came from amplifying reference gene primers. TCRdb keeps only in-frame clones here, not all; method: immunoSEQ multiplex PCR. V, J and clone size reflect that table, while D and trimming were determined from the DNA. The sample yields 120,000 to 150,000 clones, about 88% seen once. The CDR3 extends over 15 amino acids. The germline gives CDR1 SGHTA, CDR2 FQGNSA. Trimming cost V 0 bases and J 7 bases, with 13 bases left between them. The data stem from a study of blood T cell repertoires in COVID-19. On the study more broadly: The study drew acute and convalescent COVID-19 samples from the United States, Italy and Spain.

The specimen sequenced was peripheral blood. This chain uses TRBV7-2 with TRBJ1-5; D may be TRBD1 (5 bases). The receptor comes from a human donor in a cohort sampled during active COVID-19. The CDR3 is CASSLAKGYSQPQHF. CDR3 DNA sequence: TGTGCCAGCAGCTTAGCCAAGGGGTACAGCCAGCCCCAGCATTTT.